Below are 31 T cell receptor beta chains sequenced from a single sample in a study of blood T cell repertoires in COVID-19. This table comes from immunoSEQ multiplex PCR, and its TCRdb copy is limited to in-frame clones, with some not included. The sample gives 40,000 to 45,000 clones, 75% to 90% of which show up once; around 8.2% is in the top ten. Sequencing was done on a sample of peripheral blood. The source of these receptors is a man aged 55 to 70 with active COVID-19.

The J gene is TRBJ2-1, the V gene TRBV2; the match to TRBD2 covers 8 bases. The CDR3 covers 15 residues. V trimming: 8 bases; J trimming: 1 base; junction bases outside the gene matches: 7. Germline values: CDR1 SNHLY, CDR2 FYNNEI. The CDR3 reads CASDGSGNSYNEQFF. The CDR3 DNA reads TGTGCCAGCGACGGTAGCGGGAATTCCTACAATGAGCAGTTCTTC.

This chain links TRBV5-1 with TRBJ2-2; 7 bases are a match to TRBD1. CDR3 length: 15 residues. The germline V gene has CDR1 SGHRS and CDR2 YFSETQ. J was trimmed by 6 bases and V by 1 base; bases with no gene match: 6. In DNA form, the CDR3 reads TGCGCCAGCAGCTTGAGGCCAGGGGGTTCCGGGGAGCTGTTTTTT. Translation gives CASSLRPGGSGELFF.

This clone has just a few counts. V gene TRBV5-6 combines with J gene TRBJ2-7; 8 bases map to TRBD2. Germline CDR1 reads SGHDT; CDR2 reads YYEEEE. This CDR3 comprises 15 residues. J lost 2 bases, V lost 1 base, and 5 bases had no gene match. The CDR3 DNA follows: TGTGCCAGCAGCTTGCCTAGCGGGTACACCTACGAGCAGTACTTC. It translates to CASSLPSGYTYEQYF. The whole variable domain, remainder taken from reference TRBV5-6 and TRBJ2-7, is DAGVTQSPTHLIKTRGQQVTLRCSPKSGHDTVSWYQQALGQGPQFIFQYYEEEERQRGNFPDRFSGHQFPNYSSELNVNALLLGDSALYLCASSLPSGYTYEQYFGPGTRLTVT.

This chain joins TRBV7-8 and TRBJ1-2; 11 nucleotides line up with TRBD1. With 6 bases clipped from V and 7 bases from J, the junction kept 7 bases outside the gene matches. Germline-derived CDR1 and CDR2 are SGHVS and FQNEAQ. The CDR3 is 14 amino acids. The CDR3 sequence is CASSPKDRGLGYTF. As DNA, the CDR3 is TGTGCCAGCAGTCCTAAGGACAGGGGGCTTGGCTACACCTTC.

The chain links TRBV7-2 to TRBJ2-6; 10 bases align to TRBD2. The V and J ends lost 5 bases and 4 bases, in that order; junction bases with no gene match: 11. The CDR3 length is 18 residues. Germline V gene lookup returns CDR1 SGHTA and CDR2 FQGNSA. Here the CDR3 reads CASSLLAGVSRGANVLTF. The CDR3 DNA follows: TGTGCCAGCAGCCTCCTAGCGGGAGTTTCTCGCGGGGCCAACGTCCTGACTTTC.

This chain links TRBV5-1 with TRBJ1-5, with a tentative D call TRBD1 (5 bases). Trimming pared 2 bases from V and 5 bases from J, leaving 11 bases between. Germline V gives CDR1 SGHRS, CDR2 YFSETQ. The CDR3 loop spans 14 amino acids. Here the CDR3 DNA reads TGCGCCAGCAGCTTAAGCGGGGACTATCAGCCCCAGCATTTT. This codes for CASSLSGDYQPQHF.

Points on this clone: Other DNA sequences in this specimen translate into the identical CDR3. The chain recombines TRBV7-3 with TRBJ2-1; D may be TRBD1 (5 bases). V lost 3 bases and J 2 bases, leaving 11 bases between the germline ends. The CDR3 contains 15 residues. Germline V CDR1 and CDR2: SGHTA, FQGTGA. CDR3 nucleotides: TGTGCCAGCAGCTTCGGGCAGGGCACCTACAATGAGCAGTTCTTC. It translates to CASSFGQGTYNEQFF.

The rearrangement links TRBV5-4 to TRBJ2-3; no clear D. V was cut by 0 bases and J by 4 bases, with 12 bases left in between. This CDR3 has 15 amino acids. CDR1 and CDR2 from the germline V gene are SGHNT and YYREEE (reference sequence). The CDR3: CASSLDAGFADTQYF. Here the CDR3 DNA reads TGTGCCAGCAGCTTGGACGCCGGGTTTGCAGATACGCAGTATTTT. The full variable domain, in which reference TRBV5-4 and TRBJ2-3 provide the parts outside the CDR3, is ETGVTQSPTHLIKTRGQQVTLRCSSQSGHNTVSWYQQALGQGPQFIFQYYREEENGRGNFPPRFSGLQFPNYSSELNVNALELDDSALYLCASSLDAGFADTQYFGPGTRLTVL.

The J gene is TRBJ2-7, the V gene TRBV5-4, with a weak D call TRBD2 (6 bases). The germline V gene has CDR1 SGHNT and CDR2 YYREEE (reference sequence). This CDR3 is built from 15 residues. V was trimmed by 0 bases and J by 2 bases, leaving 12 bases between them. CDR3 sequence: CASSLGSGETYEQYF. The CDR3 nucleotides are TGTGCCAGCAGCTTGGGTTCGGGGGAAACCTACGAGCAGTACTTC.

The V call is TRBV5-6, the J call TRBJ2-1; maybe TRBD1 (6 bases). Trimming removed 0 bases at V and 2 bases at J, with 12 bases between. The germline V gene has CDR1 SGHDT and CDR2 YYEEEE. CDR3 size: 16 residues. CDR3 DNA sequence: TGTGCCAGCAGCTTGGACGCAGGGGCCACCTACAATGAGCAGTTCTTC. Translated, it gives CASSLDAGATYNEQFF. The whole variable domain, filled in from reference TRBV5-6 and TRBJ2-1, reads DAGVTQSPTHLIKTRGQQVTLRCSPKSGHDTVSWYQQALGQGPQFIFQYYEEEERQRGNFPDRFSGHQFPNYSSELNVNALLLGDSALYLCASSLDAGATYNEQFFGPGTRLTVL.

This rearrangement joins TRBV6-2 or TRBV6-3 to TRBJ1-5; D possibly corresponds to TRBD1 (5 bases). CDR3 size: 18 residues. V was pared by 2 bases and J by 1 base, with 18 bases between. CDR1 and CDR2 from the germline V gene are MNHEY and SVGEGT. CDR3 in amino acids: CASSYPKWQGASNQPQHF. CDR3 nucleotides: TGTGCCAGCAGTTACCCAAAGTGGCAGGGCGCAAGCAATCAGCCCCAGCATTTT.

V usage is TRBV12-3 or TRBV12-4 and J usage is TRBJ2-2; D is unresolved. This CDR3 spans 13 amino acids. V was shortened by 3 bases and J by 2 bases, with 4 bases between the two germline ends. CDR3 loop: CASSLANTGELFF. The CDR3 DNA follows: TGTGCCAGCAGTTTGGCCAACACCGGGGAGCTGTTTTTT.

The V gene is TRBV27, the J gene TRBJ2-7, with 10 bases matching TRBD2. J lost 0 bases, V lost 7 bases, and 9 bases had no gene match. This CDR3 has 16 residues. Germline CDR1 is MNHEY and CDR2 is SMNVEV (reference sequence). Here the CDR3 reads CASKPHGLAASYEQYF. The DNA of the CDR3 is TGTGCCAGCAAGCCCCATGGACTAGCGGCCTCCTACGAGCAGTACTTC.

The V gene is TRBV18, the J gene TRBJ2-7; 7 bases are a match to TRBD1. CDR3 length equals 16 residues. CDR1 and CDR2 from the germline V gene are KGHSH and LQKENI. With 3 bases clipped from V and 1 base from J, the junction kept 9 bases outside the gene matches. The CDR3 spells CASSPSYRGLSYEQYF. CDR3 nucleotide sequence: TGTGCCAGCTCACCTTCCTACAGGGGTTTATCCTACGAGCAGTACTTC.

The chain couples TRBV3-1 (or the pseudogene TRBV3-2) to TRBJ1-2; D possibly corresponds to TRBD1 (5 bases). The CDR3 is 14 residues long. Germline assignment: CDR1 LGHDT and CDR2 YNNKEL (reference sequence). Between the trimmed V and J ends, which lost 0 bases and 12 bases, there was a span of 17 bases. In DNA, the CDR3 is TGTGCCAGCAGCCAAGAAACAGGAAGAGAAGGCCACACCTTC. Protein: CASSQETGREGHTF.

This chain joins TRBV29-1 and TRBJ1-4; D may be TRBD1 (6 bases). Trimming removed 7 bases at V and 4 bases at J, with 13 bases between. CDR1 and CDR2 (germline): SQVTM, ANQGSEA. The CDR3 is 13 residues long. The CDR3 nucleotides are TGCAGCGGCCTCAGGGGCGATAATGAAAAACTGTTTTTT. This encodes CSGLRGDNEKLFF.

This clone was observed a single time. The chain uses TRBV3-1 (or the pseudogene TRBV3-2) and TRBJ1-4; TRBD1 agrees at 8 bases. V shed 1 base, J shed 8 bases, and the junction held 6 bases outside the gene matches. Germline lookup yields CDR1 LGHDT and CDR2 YNNKEL (reference sequence). This CDR3 is built from 15 residues. The CDR3 sequence: CASSQVARGLEKLFF. CDR3 bases: TGTGCCAGCAGCCAAGTCGCCAGGGGGCTGGAAAAACTGTTTTTT.

The chain combines TRBV3-1 (or the pseudogene TRBV3-2) with TRBJ2-7; 8 bases align to TRBD1. In germline, CDR1 is LGHDT, CDR2 YNNKEL (reference sequence). The CDR3 extends over 13 amino acids. V lost 7 bases and J lost 5; bases outside the gene matches: 7. The CDR3 here is CASTSGQGDEQYF. CDR3 sequence (DNA): TGTGCCAGCACCTCAGGACAGGGTGACGAGCAGTACTTC.

This chain joins TRBV5-1 and TRBJ2-1; 13 nucleotides agree with TRBD2. Trimming cost V 4 bases and J 9 bases; bases outside gene matches: 10. Germline-derived CDR1 and CDR2 are SGHRS and YFSETQ. The CDR3 covers 16 residues. CDR3 in amino acids: CASSPLTSGRAVEQFF. The CDR3 bases are TGCGCCAGCAGCCCACTCACTAGCGGGAGGGCCGTTGAGCAGTTCTTC. Based on the CDR3 plus reference TRBV5-1 and TRBJ2-1, the full variable domain is KAGVTQTPRYLIKTRGQQVTLSCSPISGHRSVSWYQQTPGQGLQFLFEYFSETQRNKGNFPGRFSGRQFSNSRSEMNVSTLELGDSALYLCASSPLTSGRAVEQFFGPGTRLTVL.

This chain links TRBV18 with TRBJ2-3, with D unclear. The germline gives CDR1 KGHSH, CDR2 LQKENI. Between the trimmed V and J ends, which lost 2 bases and 5 bases, there was a span of 11 bases. CDR3 length: 14 amino acids. CDR3 residues: CASSPFRSGDTQYF. The DNA of the CDR3 is TGTGCCAGCTCACCATTCCGGTCTGGAGATACGCAGTATTTT.

The chain is built from TRBV3-1 (or the pseudogene TRBV3-2) and TRBJ1-5; the D is unclear. Germline assignment: CDR1 LGHDT and CDR2 YNNKEL (reference sequence). This CDR3 spans 13 amino acids. Between the trimmed V and J ends, which lost 1 base and 7 bases, there was a span of 8 bases. CDR3 nucleotide sequence: TGTGCCAGCAGCCAAGGAGGGCGGCAGCCCCAGCATTTT. Translating gives CASSQGGRQPQHF.

V is TRBV7-2 and J is TRBJ1-1; possibly TRBD1 for D (5 bases). The germline V and J ends were trimmed by 4 bases and 3 bases, with 15 bases remaining between them. The CDR3 runs to 15 residues. Germline values: CDR1 SGHTA, CDR2 FQGNSA. CDR3 amino acids: CASSSVLGGYTEAFF. The CDR3 DNA sequence: TGTGCCAGCAGCTCCGTTCTCGGGGGGTACACTGAAGCTTTCTTT.

V usage is TRBV5-4 and J usage is TRBJ2-7, with a tentative D call TRBD2 (5 bases). The CDR3 length is 13 residues. Trimming removed 0 bases from V and 5 bases from J, with 9 bases in between. In germline, CDR1 is SGHNT, CDR2 YYREEE (reference sequence). This chain's CDR3 is CASSLDMRDEQYF. CDR3 nucleotide sequence: TGTGCCAGCAGCTTGGATATGAGGGACGAGCAGTACTTC. The full variable domain, in which reference TRBV5-4 and TRBJ2-7 provide the parts outside the CDR3, is ETGVTQSPTHLIKTRGQQVTLRCSSQSGHNTVSWYQQALGQGPQFIFQYYREEENGRGNFPPRFSGLQFPNYSSELNVNALELDDSALYLCASSLDMRDEQYFGPGTRLTVT.

This clone was recorded once. The chain employs TRBV6-6 and TRBJ1-4, with unresolved D. The CDR3 is 14 amino acids. Germline V gene data show CDR1 as MNHNY and CDR2 as SVGAGI (reference sequence). Trimming took off 6 bases at V and 8 bases at J, with 16 bases between the two ends. The CDR3 here is CASSRHLDGEKLFF. The CDR3 bases are TGTGCCAGCAGCAGACACCTGGATGGGGAAAAACTGTTTTTT.

This clone was recorded only once. The chain couples TRBV14 to TRBJ1-1; D perhaps matches TRBD1 (6 bases). V dropped 1 base and J dropped 5 bases, with 14 bases sitting between them. This CDR3 is built from 15 residues. CDR1 SGHDN and CDR2 FVKESK come from the germline V gene. DNA of the CDR3: TGTGCCAGCAGCCAAGGGTTTCAGGGGTGGACTGAAGCTTTCTTT. It codes for CASSQGFQGWTEAFF.

The chain couples TRBV18 to TRBJ2-1; no reliable D call. Germline values: CDR1 KGHSH, CDR2 LQKENI. V lost 3 bases and J lost 6, with 15 bases in between. The length of the CDR3 is 15 residues. Written as DNA, the CDR3 is TGTGCCAGCTCACCGCCAAGCACGAGTCGCAATGAGCAGTTCTTC. Translated: CASSPPSTSRNEQFF.

V gene TRBV10-3 combines with J gene TRBJ1-1, with a weak D call TRBD1 (6 bases). The ends were cut back, 6 bases at V and 2 bases at J, with 13 bases in the middle. Looked up from germline, CDR1 is ENHRY and CDR2 is SYGVKD. The CDR3 consists of 14 residues. For the CDR3, the DNA is TGTGCCATCAGGGAGGACAGAAAAAACACTGAAGCTTTCTTT. Protein sequence: CAIREDRKNTEAFF.

The J gene is TRBJ1-2, the V gene TRBV12-3 or TRBV12-4; 7 nucleotides agree with TRBD1. The ends lost 5 bases at V and 4 bases at J; junction bases unmatched: 4. This CDR3 region has 13 residues. The CDR3 reads CASSRGQPYGYTF. The CDR3, as DNA: TGTGCCAGCAGTCGGGGACAGCCCTATGGCTACACCTTC.

J is TRBJ2-5 and V is TRBV19; 9 positions match TRBD2. Per germline, CDR1 LNHDA and CDR2 SQIVND (reference sequence). CDR3 length equals 17 residues. With V trimmed by 5 bases and J by 4 bases, 14 bases remained unmatched. This CDR3 reads CASSARGGGGPGETQYF. CDR3 sequence (DNA): TGTGCCAGTAGTGCCCGCGGGGGGGGAGGTCCTGGAGAGACCCAGTACTTC.

The chain links TRBV28 to TRBJ1-2; 7 nucleotides match TRBD1. Per germline, CDR1 MDHEN and CDR2 SYDVKM. Trimming took 8 bases from V and 2 from J; bases not matched to a gene: 11. The CDR3 is 15 amino acids. The CDR3 spells CASGSLAGGNYGYTF. The CDR3 nucleotides read TGTGCCAGCGGATCCCTCGCAGGGGGAAACTATGGCTACACCTTC.

The chain couples TRBV3-1 (or the pseudogene TRBV3-2) to TRBJ2-5; possible D gene TRBD2, 6 bases. CDR1 LGHDT and CDR2 YNNKEL come from the germline V gene (reference sequence). The CDR3 runs to 15 residues. V was pared by 4 bases and J by 5 bases, with 17 bases between. The CDR3 nucleotides read TGTGCCAGCAGCCCTACCGGGGGAAGCGGCGAGACCCAGTACTTC. It is translated as CASSPTGGSGETQYF.